The clone carrying this T cell receptor beta chain was seen many times. The data derive from a study of naive and memory T cell subsets. Treatment: skin biopsy from PPD injection site in Mantoux-positive individual. A UMI-containing oligonucleotide was joined by 3' ligation to the TCR cDNA template. Biopsied sites were PPD injections in people with a positive Mantoux test. Amplification of ligated cDNA took four PCR rounds with SP2 and nested alpha and beta constant primers. TCRdb independently ran MiXCR on the UMI-ligation and nested PCR reads; one entry per CDR3 protein. The data contain roughly 36,000 distinct CDR3 sequences, approximately 11% of them singletons. The CDR3 has 17 residues. The V gene's germline CDR1 is SGHRS and CDR2 YFSETQ. With V trimmed by 5 bases and J by 0 bases, 11 bases remained unmatched.

The receptor's source is an adult in good health. The gene calls are TRBV5-1 and TRBJ2-7; 10 bases agree with TRBD2. The specimen comprised skin, sampled from a tuberculin skin test site. The CDR3 reads CASSLQLAGVRSYEQYF. The CDR3 coding sequence is TGCGCCAGCAGTCTCCAGCTAGCGGGGGTCCGCTCCTACGAGCAGTACTTC.